This T cell receptor (beta chain) came from a study of blood T cell repertoires in COVID-19. Whole-study context: COVID-19 samples from acute and convalescent phases originated in the United States, Italy and Spain. From T cells, B-cell-depleted T cells, or PBMCs came the material, which was cDNA or gDNA.

The CDR3 runs 15 residues. Germline V gene data show CDR1 as MNHNS and CDR2 as SASEGT. The V gene lost 2 bases and the J gene lost 6 bases, with 16 bases spanning the gap. Seattle's cohort entered during active infection and was followed longitudinally. The repertoire was sequenced with immunoSEQ multiplex PCR; TCRdb's copy has only in-frame clones and lacks some. This sample has roughly 180,000 clones, with roughly 84% found just once. The sequenced sample was peripheral blood. The chain recombines TRBV6-1 with TRBJ1-1, with D unclear. This receptor was taken from a woman between 45 and 65 years old with COVID-19, enrolled during active disease. In DNA form, the CDR3 reads TGTGCCAGCAGTGAACGTGTAAGGAGCCCAGCTGAAGCTTTCTTT. Protein sequence: CASSERVRSPAEAFF.